A selection of T cell receptor beta chains follows, all from one sample in a study of T cell changes during pregnancy in multiple sclerosis. The method was immunoSEQ multiplex PCR; TCRdb's version includes in-frame clones alone and lacks a portion of them. The repertoire includes around 63,000 clones, about 90% of them detected once, and roughly 1.6% sits in the top ten. Sequencing used peripheral blood, obtained after pregnancy. The receptors here all came from a female donor with multiple sclerosis, enrolled in a pregnancy study. CDR3s include the opening cysteine and the closing phenylalanine or tryptophan. D genes are given only for firm matches. Rows may omit the clone size; those that give it use once, few, many or a size class.

TRBV7-2	-	TRBJ2-7	TRBD2	TGTGCCAGCAGCTCCGGGACTAGCGGGAGAAGAGTCGGCTACGAGCAGTACTTC	CASSSGTSGRRVGYEQYF
TRBV19	-	TRBJ2-7	TRBD1	TGTGCCAGTAGTCCTCTACAGGGGGGCCCCTACGAGCAGTACTTC	CASSPLQGGPYEQYF
TRBV7-9	few	TRBJ2-1	-	TGTGCCAGCATATCTAAAACGGTGTCGGGGTCCTACAATGAGCAGTTCTTC	CASISKTVSGSYNEQFF
TRBV4-1	once	TRBJ1-2	TRBD1	TGCGCCAGCAGCCAGATTTGGACAGGGGGCCTCTATGGCTACACCTTC	CASSQIWTGGLYGYTF
TRBV29-1	-	TRBJ2-3	-	TGCAGCGTTGAATCGGGATCTGGCACAGATACGCAGTATTTT	CSVESGSGTDTQYF
TRBV7-3	-	TRBJ2-1	TRBD2	TGTGCCAGCAGCCCTAGCGGGAGAGACAATGAGCAGTTCTTC	CASSPSGRDNEQFF
TRBV7-6	-	TRBJ2-7	TRBD2	TGTGCCAGCAGCTACAGGACTAGCGGGAGCTCCTACGAGCAGTACTTC	CASSYRTSGSSYEQYF
TRBV7-9	-	TRBJ2-7	TRBD2	TGTGCCAGCAGCTTGCCGGGGGGAGCCCTTTCCTACGAGCAGTACTTC	CASSLPGGALSYEQYF
TRBV13	-	TRBJ2-7	TRBD2	TGTGCCAGCAGCTTAGGTGGGCGGGAGCGATACGAGCAGTACTTC	CASSLGGRERYEQYF
TRBV28	-	TRBJ2-2	TRBD1	TGTGCCAGCAGTTCGCCGGGACAGACGAACACCGGGGAGCTGTTTTTT	CASSSPGQTNTGELFF
TRBV2	-	TRBJ2-7	-	TGTGCCAGTATTACTACGTCTGGGGAGCAGTACTTC	CASITTSGEQYF
TRBV5-4	-	TRBJ1-3	-	TGTGCCAGCAGACCACCAGCTGGAAACACCATATATTTT	CASRPPAGNTIYF
TRBV5-5	-	TRBJ2-1	-	TGTGCCAGCAGCTTCCAGTCCAGTGACTACAATGAGCAGTTCTTC	CASSFQSSDYNEQFF
TRBV10-3	-	TRBJ2-5	-	TGTGCCATCAGTGATTCGAGCGGGCCACCAGGGACCCAGTACTTC	CAISDSSGPPGTQYF
TRBV5-6	-	TRBJ1-1	TRBD1	TGTGCCAGCAGCCTCGACAGGGAACGCACTGAAGCTTTCTTT	CASSLDRERTEAFF
TRBV30	once	TRBJ2-7	-	TGTGCCTGGAGTAGGCGGGACCCTTCCTACGAGCAGTACTTC	CAWSRRDPSYEQYF
TRBV19	-	TRBJ2-5	TRBD2	TGTGCCTCCCGGCGGGGGGGACAAGAGACCCAGTACTTC	CASRRGGQETQYF